The rows below give T cell receptor beta chains drawn from one sample of a study of T cell changes during pregnancy in multiple sclerosis. TCRdb's copy holds only in-frame clones and misses some; the assay was immunoSEQ multiplex PCR. The sample has 45,000 to 55,000 clones; roughly 89% are singletons. The sequenced sample was peripheral blood, obtained in the first trimester of pregnancy. The origin of the receptors is a female donor with multiple sclerosis, enrolled in a pregnancy study. Each CDR3 is given with its conserved first and last residue. The D gene is left open where the match is weak. Clone size appears in some rows only: once, few, many, or a class for an expanded clone.

V	J	size	D	DNA	CDR3
TRBV5-5	TRBJ2-7	NA	NA	TGTGCCAGCAGCTTGGTCTCCAGGTCCTACGAGCAGTACTTC	CASSLVSRSYEQYF
TRBV27	TRBJ2-7	NA	NA	TGTGCCAGCAGTTTATCGGACTTCCCCTACGAGCAGTACTTC	CASSLSDFPYEQYF
TRBV30	TRBJ2-7	NA	NA	TGTGCCTGGAGTCGACGGTTCCGAGGGTCCGAGCAGTACTTC	CAWSRRFRGSEQYF
TRBV7-9	TRBJ2-7	once	TRBD2	TGTGCCAGCAGCTTAGCGCTTCGGGGGGACGAGCAGTACTTC	CASSLALRGDEQYF
TRBV9	TRBJ1-2	NA	NA	TGTGCCAGCAGCTTACCCGGTGGCTACACCTTC	CASSLPGGYTF
TRBV4-3	TRBJ2-7	NA	TRBD1	TGCGCCAGCAGCCAAGAAGGGCAGGGGGTGCAGTACTTC	CASSQEGQGVQYF
TRBV27	TRBJ2-7	NA	NA	TGTGCCAGCACCAAAACAGGGAGCTCCTACGAGCAGTACTTC	CASTKTGSSYEQYF
TRBV2	TRBJ2-3	NA	TRBD1	TGTGCCAGCAGTGTAACAGGGGGGACAGATACGCAGTATTTT	CASSVTGGTDTQYF
TRBV4-1	TRBJ1-1	once	NA	TGCGCCAGCAGCCAAAAAGGGAGGGGACAACTGAACACTGAAGCTTTCTTT	CASSQKGRGQLNTEAFF
TRBV2	TRBJ1-5	NA	TRBD1	TGTGCCAGCAGACCCGGACAGGGTTCGAGCCAGCCCCAGCATTTT	CASRPGQGSSQPQHF
TRBV7-3	TRBJ2-5	NA	TRBD2	TGTGCCAGCAGCCTAGGGACTAGCGGGGGGAGGGAGACCCAGTACTTC	CASSLGTSGGRETQYF
TRBV25-1	TRBJ1-1	few	NA	TGTGCCAGCAGCAGGAACACTGAAGCTTTCTTT	CASSRNTEAFF
TRBV25-1	TRBJ1-2	once	NA	TGTGCCAGCAGTGAATGGCAGCGCACCGGCATAAATGGCTACACCTTC	CASSEWQRTGINGYTF
TRBV19	TRBJ1-1	NA	NA	TGTGCCAGTAGTATAGGGGGGCACGACCCCACTATGAACACTGAAGCTTTCTTT	CASSIGGHDPTMNTEAFF